The T cell receptor beta chain under discussion was sequenced for a study of blood T cells in healthy people across ages. Study information: About one barcoded TCR beta cDNA was captured per two T cells.

Study observations and caveats: Long-lived donors exceeded aged donors in naive CD4+ cells and diversity.

The use of a sample-barcoded 5' primer and a J-beta primer mix characterized a second PCR of roughly 7 to 12 cycles. A single record per CDR3 protein comes from TCRdb applying MiXCR to the 5' RACE reads. The sample has some 860,000 distinct CDR3 sequences; 45% to 70% are singletons. As for this clonotype: Its antigen is still unknown.

Specimen: blood. The clonotype comes from a man aged 35 to 55 in good health.

Here the CDR3 reads CASSQGHGQGIGGYTF. The CDR3, as DNA: TGCGCCAGCAGCCAAGGCCACGGACAGGGGATAGGTGGCTACACCTTC. The gene calls are TRBV4-1 and TRBJ1-2; 9 bases are a match to TRBD1. The germline gives CDR1 MGHRA, CDR2 YSYEKL. CDR3 length: 16 residues. V trimming: 1 base; J trimming: 7 bases; junction bases outside the gene matches: 10.